This T cell receptor beta chain was profiled in a study of T cell responses to AZD1222 COVID-19 vaccine. Method: immunoSEQ multiplex PCR; TCRdb's copy keeps in-frame clones and lacks some. The sample carries about 120,000 clones, around 94% recorded once. Trimming at V came to 1 base and at J to 5 bases, leaving 6 bases not matched to a gene. CDR1 and CDR2 (germline): SGHRS, YFSETQ. CDR3 length equals 17 residues. The V gene is TRBV5-1, the J gene TRBJ2-1; 13 bases match TRBD2. This clonotype was sampled from an adult in good health. The source material was peripheral blood, sampled on day 0 of AZD1222 vaccination. The CDR3 sequence: CASSLLGTSGTDNEQFF. The CDR3 region has the DNA TGCGCCAGCAGCTTGCTGGGGACTAGCGGGACAGACAATGAGCAGTTCTTC.